The rows below give T cell receptor beta chains drawn from one sample of a study of blood T cell repertoires in COVID-19. Method: immunoSEQ multiplex PCR; TCRdb's copy keeps in-frame clones and lacks some. The sample shows about 270,000 clones, about 91% of them seen only once. The sample comprised PBMCs or T cells enriched from blood (not recorded which). Receptors were obtained from a man between 35 and 55 years old who had been exposed to COVID-19. Both conserved end residues are part of each CDR3. Some rows have no size entry. The others give once, few or many, or a class for an expanded clone.

J gene: TRBJ1-1
clone size: NA
V gene: TRBV7-7
CDR3 protein: CASSLDRDTEAFF

J gene: TRBJ2-7
clone size: NA
V gene: TRBV7-2
CDR3 protein: CASSLVARPSYEQYF

J gene: TRBJ2-5
clone size: NA
V gene: TRBV24-1
CDR3 protein: CATSTGGFQETQYF

J gene: TRBJ1-2
clone size: NA
V gene: TRBV30
CDR3 protein: CASSDRERDTGYTF

J gene: TRBJ2-1
clone size: NA
V gene: TRBV24-1
CDR3 protein: CATSDFRTGAYNEQFF

J gene: TRBJ1-1
clone size: NA
V gene: TRBV7-9
CDR3 protein: CASSPPGNTEAFF

J gene: TRBJ2-2
clone size: NA
V gene: TRBV21-1
CDR3 protein: CASRGESGELFF

J gene: TRBJ1-5
clone size: NA
V gene: TRBV19
CDR3 protein: CASSLQGNQPQHF

J gene: TRBJ2-3
clone size: NA
V gene: TRBV28
CDR3 protein: CASRVDYTGADTQYF

J gene: TRBJ1-2
clone size: NA
V gene: TRBV20-1
CDR3 protein: CSASGTPEGGYTF

J gene: TRBJ2-7
clone size: NA
V gene: TRBV25-1
CDR3 protein: CASSESLGTGVYEQYF

J gene: TRBJ1-1
clone size: once
V gene: TRBV5-5
CDR3 protein: CASSLAGQGGNTEAFF

J gene: TRBJ2-3
clone size: NA
V gene: TRBV4-1
CDR3 protein: CASTPGGSYGGDTQYF

J gene: TRBJ2-7
clone size: NA
V gene: TRBV19
CDR3 protein: CASTASPAGGYEQYF

J gene: TRBJ2-2
clone size: NA
V gene: TRBV5-4
CDR3 protein: CASSLQGTTGELFF

J gene: TRBJ2-5
clone size: NA
V gene: TRBV30
CDR3 protein: CAWGTGETQYF

J gene: TRBJ2-1
clone size: NA
V gene: TRBV28
CDR3 protein: CASSSSGRSYNEQFF

J gene: TRBJ2-5
clone size: few
V gene: TRBV24-1
CDR3 protein: CATSDLGLAGGTQETQYF

J gene: TRBJ2-1
clone size: once
V gene: TRBV24-1
CDR3 protein: CATSVSNSGSSYNEQFF

J gene: TRBJ2-7
clone size: NA
V gene: TRBV7-6
CDR3 protein: CASSLELDYEQYF

J gene: TRBJ2-3
clone size: NA
V gene: TRBV6-5
CDR3 protein: CASTPSGSSTDTQYF

J gene: TRBJ1-1
clone size: NA
V gene: TRBV30
CDR3 protein: CACTGQGGPEAFF

J gene: TRBJ2-2
clone size: once
V gene: TRBV30
CDR3 protein: CAWSGLRGRENTGELFF

J gene: TRBJ1-4
clone size: NA
V gene: TRBV7-9
CDR3 protein: CASSSPITADNEKLFF

J gene: TRBJ1-5
clone size: once
V gene: TRBV28
CDR3 protein: CATQLDGGYQPQHF

J gene: TRBJ2-1
clone size: NA
V gene: TRBV9
CDR3 protein: CASSVEGSGSFYNEQFF

J gene: TRBJ1-4
clone size: NA
V gene: TRBV29-1
CDR3 protein: CSVAGTTRGEKLFF

J gene: TRBJ2-1
clone size: NA
V gene: TRBV12-3/TRBV12-4
CDR3 protein: CASRLTGEEEQFF

J gene: TRBJ2-5
clone size: NA
V gene: TRBV30
CDR3 protein: CAWTPSGLRPGETQYF

J gene: TRBJ1-1
clone size: NA
V gene: TRBV14
CDR3 protein: CASSLTGGNTEAFF

J gene: TRBJ2-3
clone size: few
V gene: TRBV5-6
CDR3 protein: CASSLVASGSTDTQYF

J gene: TRBJ1-1
clone size: NA
V gene: TRBV3-1/TRBV3-2
CDR3 protein: CASRHGQAMNTEAFF

J gene: TRBJ2-2
clone size: NA
V gene: TRBV7-6
CDR3 protein: CASSRRYANTGELFF

J gene: TRBJ2-3
clone size: NA
V gene: TRBV24-1
CDR3 protein: CATSDLAGADTQYF

J gene: TRBJ1-1
clone size: NA
V gene: TRBV6-5
CDR3 protein: CASSLTGKDTEAFF

J gene: TRBJ2-3
clone size: NA
V gene: TRBV27
CDR3 protein: CASSPIAGVDTDTQYF

J gene: TRBJ1-6
clone size: few
V gene: TRBV12-3/TRBV12-4
CDR3 protein: CASSPRGGSPLHF